These 24 T cell receptor beta chains share one sample of origin, sequenced in a study of control samples from healthy donors and cancer patients. Here immunoSEQ multiplex PCR was the method, and the copy in TCRdb shows in-frame clones only, minus some. The table lists approximately 37,000 clones, around four fifths of them singletons. Sequenced input: PBMCs. The receptors stem from a woman aged 55-69 years with lung cancer.

The chain's CDR3 is CASSQFVSQGGPYNSPLHF. CDR3 sequence (DNA): TGTGCCAGCTCACAATTCGTATCACAGGGGGGGCCTTATAATTCACCCCTCCACTTT. V and J are TRBV18 and TRBJ1-6; 8 nucleotides align to TRBD1. Germline-derived CDR1 and CDR2 are KGHSH and LQKENI. Trimming removed 4 bases from V and 4 bases from J; junction bases left unmatched: 15. The length of the CDR3 is 19 residues.

The V call is TRBV7-3, the J call TRBJ2-3; TRBD2 aligns across 10 bases. With 4 bases clipped from V and 3 bases from J, the junction kept 1 base outside the gene matches. CDR1 SGHTA and CDR2 FQGTGA come from the germline V gene. The CDR3 length is 14 residues. The CDR3: CASSSLAGTDTQYF. The CDR3 DNA is TGTGCCAGCAGCTCACTAGCGGGAACAGATACGCAGTATTTT. The whole variable domain, filled in from reference TRBV7-3 and TRBJ2-3, reads GAGVSQTPSNKVTEKGKYVELRCDPISGHTALYWYRQSLGQGPEFLIYFQGTGAADDSGLPNDRFFAVRPEGSVSTLKIQRTERGDSAVYLCASSSLAGTDTQYFGPGTRLTVL.

This clone was counted only a few times. The chain carries TRBV5-1 and TRBJ1-3; D perhaps matches TRBD1 (5 bases). CDR3 length: 15 amino acids. V lost 3 bases to trimming and J lost 2 bases, with 12 bases between them. Germline V gives CDR1 SGHRS, CDR2 YFSETQ. The CDR3 loop is CASSYDSFTGNTIYF. CDR3 nucleotide sequence: TGCGCCAGCAGCTATGACAGTTTTACTGGAAACACCATATATTTT.

J is TRBJ2-2 and V is TRBV19; possible D gene TRBD1, 5 bases. V was shortened by 6 bases and J by 4 bases, with 18 bases between the two germline ends. The length of the CDR3 is 16 residues. The germline gives CDR1 LNHDA, CDR2 SQIVND (reference sequence). CDR3 DNA: TGTGCCAGTAGACGGAGCCTCTACCAGGGCACCGGGGAGCTGTTTTTT. Protein sequence: CASRRSLYQGTGELFF. The full variable domain, in which reference TRBV19 and TRBJ2-2 provide the parts outside the CDR3, is DGGITQSPKYLFRKEGQNVTLSCEQNLNHDAMYWYRQDPGQGLRLIYYSQIVNDFQKGDIAEGYSVSREKKESFPLTVTSAQKNPTAFYLCASRRSLYQGTGELFFGEGSRLTVL.

This clone was seen only a few times. CDR3 sequence (DNA): TGTGCCAGCAGCTTTTATCGGGCTGAAGCTTTCTTT. As protein: CASSFYRAEAFF. V is TRBV11-2 and J is TRBJ1-1; unclear D gene. The CDR3 spans 12 residues. CDR1 SGHAT and CDR2 FQNNGV come from the germline V gene. Between the trimmed V and J ends, which lost 3 bases and 6 bases, there was a span of 8 bases.

V and J are TRBV7-2 and TRBJ1-1; tentatively, D is TRBD1 (6 bases). Germline CDR1 is SGHTA and CDR2 is FQGNSA. The CDR3 is 15 residues long. V was clipped by 3 bases and J by 6 bases, with 17 bases between them. This chain's CDR3 is CASSFGQQETPEAFF. The CDR3 DNA reads TGTGCCAGCAGCTTCGGACAGCAGGAAACCCCTGAAGCTTTCTTT.

This chain links TRBV7-2 with TRBJ1-2; D gene ambiguous. V lost 4 bases to trimming and J lost 7 bases, with 19 bases between them. This CDR3 has 15 residues. The V gene's germline CDR1 is SGHTA and CDR2 FQGNSA. CDR3 in amino acids: CASSYRSGRVAGYTF. DNA for the CDR3: TGTGCCAGCAGCTACCGGTCGGGTAGAGTCGCTGGCTACACCTTC.

The chain employs TRBV21-1 and TRBJ1-5; TRBD1, the D gene given by the table, was not confirmed from the DNA. TRBV21-1 is deemed a pseudogene. The CDR3 is made up of 16 amino acids. CDR3 DNA: TGTGCCAGCAGCAACTCAGGGGCCCCGAGCAATCAGCCCCAGCATTTT. This gives the protein CASSNSGAPSNQPQHF.

The genes are TRBV5-6 and TRBJ2-3, with TRBD2 matching 7 bases. This CDR3 has 18 residues. Germline values: CDR1 SGHDT, CDR2 YYEEEE. Trimming took 4 bases from V and 2 from J; bases not matched to a gene: 16. The CDR3 sequence: CASSQPPSRAGTTDTQYF. The CDR3 DNA is TGTGCCAGCAGCCAGCCCCCATCTAGAGCGGGGACCACAGATACGCAGTATTTT. Using reference TRBV5-6 and TRBJ2-3 for the parts outside the CDR3, the full variable domain is DAGVTQSPTHLIKTRGQQVTLRCSPKSGHDTVSWYQQALGQGPQFIFQYYEEEERQRGNFPDRFSGHQFPNYSSELNVNALLLGDSALYLCASSQPPSRAGTTDTQYFGPGTRLTVL.

The chain uses TRBV5-6 and TRBJ1-6; a weak D match, TRBD1 (5 bases). Trimming pared 4 bases from V and 2 bases from J, leaving 13 bases between. The CDR3 loop spans 16 amino acids. Per the germline V gene, CDR1 is SGHDT and CDR2 is YYEEEE. The CDR3 DNA sequence: TGTGCCAGCAGCCGGGACTTTACCGCCTATAATTCACCCCTCCACTTT. This encodes CASSRDFTAYNSPLHF.

This rearrangement joins TRBV19 to TRBJ1-1; D unresolved. Germline V gene data show CDR1 as LNHDA and CDR2 as SQIVND (reference sequence). This CDR3 has 14 amino acids. Trimming took 6 bases from V and 1 from J, leaving 12 bases between them. The CDR3 DNA follows: TGTGCCAGTAGCACGAGGGTTTCGAACACTGAAGCTTTCTTT. Protein product: CASSTRVSNTEAFF.

Regarding this clone: The DNA is omitted, as the CDR3 cannot be located on it reliably, and the CDR3 follows TCRdb's listing. J is TRBJ2-2 and V is TRBV19; TRBD1 is the table's D call, not checked against the DNA. Per the germline V gene, CDR1 is LNHDA and CDR2 is SQIVND (reference sequence). A total of 20 residues make up the CDR3, ends included. The CDR3 region is CASTTVAGQGAKQGTGELFF.

A remark on this clone: Mismatch with germline at one junction end may stem from a read error. The chain couples TRBV13 to TRBJ1-2, with D possibly TRBD1 on 5 matching bases. There are 15 residues in the CDR3. Germline CDR1 and CDR2: PRHDT and FYEKMQ (reference sequence). This CDR3 reads CAGSPPGQGRYGYTF. The CDR3 coding sequence is TGTGCCGGCAGCCCCCCCGGACAAGGGCGCTATGGCTACACCTTC.

As to this clone: Just one base apart from a much larger clone, this may be a read error. The rearrangement uses TRBV12-3 or TRBV12-4 and TRBJ1-2, with TRBD1 identical over 9 bases. CDR3 size: 13 residues. Trimming at V came to 5 bases and at J to 3 bases, leaving 1 base not matched to a gene. CDR3 amino acids: CASSRDRDYGYTF. DNA of the CDR3: TGTGCCAGCAGTCGGGACAGGGACTATGGCTACACCTTC.

The chain recombines TRBV30 with TRBJ1-1; D is uncertain. V was pared by 4 bases and J by 7 bases, with 19 bases between. The CDR3 loop spans 14 amino acids. Germline CDR1 reads GTSNPN; CDR2 reads SVGIG (reference sequence). The DNA for the CDR3 is TGTGCCTGGACCAAGGGCCGGGGAGGAAATGAAGCTTTCTTT. It translates to CAWTKGRGGNEAFF.

This clone came up a few times. The V and J genes are TRBV11-1 and TRBJ1-2; no definite D call. Germline values: CDR1 SGHAT, CDR2 FQDESV (reference sequence). CDR3 length: 13 amino acids. Trimming pared 4 bases from V and 7 bases from J, leaving 13 bases between. The CDR3 sequence is CASSSRGRGGYTF. In nucleotides, the CDR3 is TGTGCCAGCAGCTCACGAGGGCGCGGTGGCTACACCTTC.

The rearrangement links TRBV19 to TRBJ2-1; D unresolved. V was clipped by 6 bases and J by 1 base, with 10 bases between them. Germline CDR1 LNHDA, CDR2 SQIVND (reference sequence). The CDR3 totals 14 residues. CDR3 loop: CASRLGQSYNEQFF. The CDR3 coding sequence is TGTGCCAGTAGATTGGGCCAGTCCTACAATGAGCAGTTCTTC.

The rearrangement uses TRBV4-3 and TRBJ2-7, with 8 positions matching TRBD2. Trimming at V came to 5 bases and at J to 0 bases, leaving 9 bases not matched to a gene. The CDR3 has 16 residues. From germline, CDR1 is LGHNA and CDR2 YSLEER. The CDR3 is CASSEMSGSPSYEQYF. Written as DNA, the CDR3 is TGCGCCAGCAGCGAAATGAGCGGGAGCCCCTCCTACGAGCAGTACTTC.

V is TRBV4-1 and J is TRBJ2-2; D not resolved. CDR3 size: 15 residues. Trimming stripped 0 bases from V and 4 bases from J, with 9 bases between. CDR1 MGHRA and CDR2 YSYEKL come from the germline V gene. CDR3 sequence: CASSQESVGTGELFF. Written as DNA, the CDR3 is TGCGCCAGCAGCCAAGAAAGTGTAGGCACCGGGGAGCTGTTTTTT.

This chain uses TRBV6-5 with TRBJ2-6; 8 nucleotides line up with TRBD1. V lost 0 bases to trimming and J lost 2 bases; unmatched junction nucleotides: 0. The CDR3 sequence is 16 residues long. Germline values: CDR1 MNHEY, CDR2 SVGAGI. Written as DNA, the CDR3 is TGTGCCAGCAGTTACTCGACAGGGGCTGGGGCCAACGTCCTGACTTTC. It yields the protein CASSYSTGAGANVLTF.

This clone has only a few counts. The rearrangement uses TRBV7-6 and TRBJ1-5; the D gene is possibly TRBD1 (6 bases). Germline loops: CDR1 SGHVS, CDR2 FNYEAQ. The CDR3 totals 16 residues. Trimming shortened V by 2 bases and J by 7 bases, and 18 bases separated the two germline ends. The CDR3 region is CASSLHGTKKEQPQHF. The CDR3 DNA is TGTGCCAGCAGCTTACACGGGACAAAGAAGGAGCAGCCCCAGCATTTT.

This clone occurred a few times. The rearrangement links TRBV18 to TRBJ1-2; 11 bases line up with TRBD1. Germline V lookup: CDR1 KGHSH, CDR2 LQKENI. The CDR3 has 14 amino acids. After removal of 4 bases from V and 8 bases from J, the junction contained 6 bases not matched to a gene. The CDR3 DNA reads as TGTGCCAGCTCACTGTCCCGGACAGGGGGCGGCTACACCTTC. Its translation is CASSLSRTGGGYTF.

This clone was seen only a few times. This sample includes further DNA sequences coding for the same CDR3. The chain is built from TRBV28 and TRBJ1-2, with D possibly TRBD1 on 6 matching bases. This CDR3 spans 15 amino acids. V was pared by 5 bases and J by 2 bases, with 15 bases between. Germline V gene sequence: CDR1 MDHEN, CDR2 SYDVKM. The DNA of the CDR3 is TGTGCCAGCAGTCTCCTGGACAGAAAGAACTATGGCTACACCTTC. This codes for CASSLLDRKNYGYTF.

The V gene is TRBV11-2, the J gene TRBJ1-4; weak D call: TRBD1 (6 bases). The CDR3 length is 17 residues. Deletions cut 7 bases from V and 0 bases from J, with 18 bases between. CDR1 SGHAT and CDR2 FQNNGV come from the germline V gene. DNA of the CDR3: TGTGCCAGCACCGCCCGGGGGGGCCCTGCAACTAATGAAAAACTGTTTTTT. This gives the protein CASTARGGPATNEKLFF.